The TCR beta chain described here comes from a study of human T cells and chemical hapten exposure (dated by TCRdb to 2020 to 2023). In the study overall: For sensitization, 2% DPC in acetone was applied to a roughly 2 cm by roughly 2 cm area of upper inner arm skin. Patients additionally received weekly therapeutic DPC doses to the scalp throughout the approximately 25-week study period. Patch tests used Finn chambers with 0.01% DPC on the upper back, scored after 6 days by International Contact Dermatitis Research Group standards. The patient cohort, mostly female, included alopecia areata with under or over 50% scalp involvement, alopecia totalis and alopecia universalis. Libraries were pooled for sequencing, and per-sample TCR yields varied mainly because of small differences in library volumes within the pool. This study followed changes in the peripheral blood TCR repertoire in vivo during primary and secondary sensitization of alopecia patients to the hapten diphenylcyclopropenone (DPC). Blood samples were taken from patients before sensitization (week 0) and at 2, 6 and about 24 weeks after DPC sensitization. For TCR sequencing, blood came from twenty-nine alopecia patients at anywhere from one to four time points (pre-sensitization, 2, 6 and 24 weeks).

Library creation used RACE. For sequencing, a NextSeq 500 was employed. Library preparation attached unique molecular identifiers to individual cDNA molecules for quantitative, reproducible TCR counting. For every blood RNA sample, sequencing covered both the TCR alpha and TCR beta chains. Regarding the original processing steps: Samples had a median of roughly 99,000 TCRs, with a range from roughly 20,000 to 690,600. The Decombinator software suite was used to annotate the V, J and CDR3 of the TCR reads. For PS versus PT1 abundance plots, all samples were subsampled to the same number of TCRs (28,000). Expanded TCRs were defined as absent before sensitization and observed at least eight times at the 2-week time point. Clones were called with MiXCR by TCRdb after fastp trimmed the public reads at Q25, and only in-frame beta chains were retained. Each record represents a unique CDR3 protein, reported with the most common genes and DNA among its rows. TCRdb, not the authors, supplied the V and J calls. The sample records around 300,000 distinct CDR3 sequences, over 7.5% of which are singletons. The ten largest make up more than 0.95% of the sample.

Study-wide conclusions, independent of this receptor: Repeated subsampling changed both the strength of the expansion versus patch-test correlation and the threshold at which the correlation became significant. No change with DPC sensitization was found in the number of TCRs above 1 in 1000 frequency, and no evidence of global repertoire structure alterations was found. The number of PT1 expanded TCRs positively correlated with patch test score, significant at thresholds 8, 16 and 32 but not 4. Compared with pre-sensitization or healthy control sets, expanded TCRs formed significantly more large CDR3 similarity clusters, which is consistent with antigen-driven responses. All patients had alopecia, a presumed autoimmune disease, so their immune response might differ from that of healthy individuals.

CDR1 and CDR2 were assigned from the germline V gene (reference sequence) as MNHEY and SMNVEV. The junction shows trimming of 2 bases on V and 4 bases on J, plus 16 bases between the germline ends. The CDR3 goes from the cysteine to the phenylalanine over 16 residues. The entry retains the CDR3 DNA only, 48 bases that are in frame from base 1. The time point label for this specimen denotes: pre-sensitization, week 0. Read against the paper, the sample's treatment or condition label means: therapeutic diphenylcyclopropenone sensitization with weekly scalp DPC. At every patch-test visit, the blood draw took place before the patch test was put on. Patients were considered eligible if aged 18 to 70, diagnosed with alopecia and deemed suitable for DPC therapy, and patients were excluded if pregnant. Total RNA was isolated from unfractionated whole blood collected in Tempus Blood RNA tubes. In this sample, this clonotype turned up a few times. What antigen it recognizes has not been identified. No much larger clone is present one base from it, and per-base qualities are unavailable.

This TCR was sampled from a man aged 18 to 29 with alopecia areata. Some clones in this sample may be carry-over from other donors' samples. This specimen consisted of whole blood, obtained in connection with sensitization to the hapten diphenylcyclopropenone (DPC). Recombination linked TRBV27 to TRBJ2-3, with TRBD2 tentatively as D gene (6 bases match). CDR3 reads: CASSLVVGLSPDTQYF. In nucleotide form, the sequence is TGTGCCAGCAGTTTAGTCGTGGGACTCTCTCCAGATACGCAGTATTTT.